The T cell receptor beta chain described here comes from a study of cytomegalovirus exposure and HLA in healthy donors. The CDR3 loop spans 17 amino acids. Germline assignment: CDR1 GTSNPN and CDR2 SVGIG (reference sequence). Germline trimming cut 3 bases from V and 2 bases from J; bases unmatched to any gene: 13. Study observations and caveats: TCR beta chains numbering 164 were designated cytomegalovirus-associated.

Concerning this clone: Its antigen remains unidentified.

PCR used 60 Vbeta primers and 13 Jbeta primers. Original methodology: Per a later analysis, the number of unique TCR beta chains was around 79 million, of which about 11 million were shared. Generated by immunoSEQ multiplex PCR, the TCRdb table keeps only in-frame clones and is missing some. For V, J and clone size, that table is used; D and trimming come from the DNA. Here the sample spans about 200,000 clones, 82% being singletons. What was sequenced was PBMCs. This TCR derives from a woman in her fifties or sixties in good health and CMV-seropositive. The chain is built from TRBV30 and TRBJ1-2, with 9 positions matching TRBD1. The DNA for the CDR3 is TGTGCCTGGAGGTGGGTAGAGGACAGGGGAGAAAACTATGGCTACACCTTC. Protein: CAWRWVEDRGENYGYTF. The whole variable domain, filled in from reference TRBV30 and TRBJ1-2, reads SQTIHQWPATLVQPVGSPLSLECTVEGTSNPNLYWYRQAAGRGLQLLFYSVGIGQISSEVPQNLSASRPQDRQFILSSKKLLLSDSGFYLCAWRWVEDRGENYGYTFGSGTRLTVV.